This entry is about one TCR beta chain. The CDR3 totals 13 residues. Germline CDR1 is MNHEY and CDR2 is SMNVEV (reference sequence). The ends were cut back, 8 bases at V and 8 bases at J, with 13 bases in the middle. This sample was taken from a study of immune evolution from preneoplasia to lung adenocarcinoma. The assay was immunoSEQ multiplex PCR, and TCRdb's table has in-frame clones only and misses some. The table records fewer than 8,500 clones, more than 65% of them present only once. The sequence came from a person aged 50-75 years with lung adenocarcinoma. The chain carries TRBV27 and TRBJ1-6, with D unresolved. Sequencing input: FFPE minimally invasive lung adenocarcinoma tissue. The CDR3 region is CASGDILDSPLHF. The CDR3 nucleotides are TGTGCCAGCGGGGATATACTGGATTCACCCCTCCACTTT.